Reported below is one TCR beta chain. No cognate antigen has been identified for it. Base-call qualities are not available, and no considerably larger clone is one nucleotide away. From the cysteine up to the phenylalanine, the CDR3 has a length of 14 residues. This entry keeps only the CDR3 DNA: 42 bases, framed from base 1. Trimming removed 4 bases from V and 6 bases from J, leaving 16 bases between the germline ends. The germline V gene sets CDR1 to KGHSH and CDR2 to LQKENI. These data come from a study of blood T cell repertoires in COVID-19 (TCRdb year 2020). Turning to the overall study: Collaborator samples came from the United States, Italy and Spain and covered acute and convalescent phases of COVID-19. The prospective study material was composed of cDNA or gDNA derived from T cells, B-cell-depleted T cells, or PBMCs. Subjects who had been exposed to COVID-19, were actively infected with it, or had recovered from it provided the deeply sampled blood TCRbeta repertoires that made up the dataset. The repertoires were released in a freely available public database meant as a resource for research on the immune response to SARS-CoV-2. Samples came from the ongoing ImmuneRACE study (first 160 participants) plus 1,254 subjects from 6 global collaborators. Nearly every sample came with metadata listing a de-identified subject ID, COVID-19 status, age in years and sex. Where available, HLA class I and class II types were taken from metadata supplied by the sample provider and were not determined by assay-based typing.

Overall study outcomes, separate from this receptor: The amount of clinical and demographic metadata varied by source and participant and was provided uncurated.

The collaborating institutions used their own protocols to collect whole blood in K2EDTA tubes. For TCRbeta analysis, collaborators shipped samples in one of three forms: frozen whole blood, isolated PBMCs, or DNA extracted from either of those sample types. TCRbeta CDR3 regions were amplified from genomic DNA by means of the immunoSEQ Assay, a bias-controlled multiplex PCR. The authors processed their data as follows. The number of nucleated cells in each sample was estimated by amplification of reference gene primers within the assay. Sequence reads were collapsed and filtered to measure the absolute abundance of every unique TCRbeta CDR3 rearrangement. For each sample, productive Simpson clonality was calculated as the square root of Simpson's diversity index across productive rearrangements. Not all clones reach the TCRdb copy of this immuneACCESS table, which keeps in-frame sequences only. Checked studies attribute under half of the gap to unresolved V genes and leave the rest unexplained. That table furnishes V, J and clone size, whereas the DNA furnished D and trimming. The sample table contains around 100,000 clones; only one count was recorded for approximately 84% of them. The ten largest clonotypes hold under 15% of the sample.

Recombination connected TRBV18 to TRBJ2-7; the D region possibly corresponds to TRBD1 (5 bases align). Specimen: peripheral blood. This TCR came from a human donor in a cohort sampled during active or convalescent COVID-19. The bases are TGTGCCAGCTCACTATCGGACATTTCAGGCGAGCAGTACTTC. Translated, it gives CASSLSDISGEQYF.